These 4 T cell receptor beta chains share one sample of origin, sequenced in a study of cytomegalovirus exposure and HLA in healthy donors. Amplification used 60 Vbeta primers and 13 Jbeta primers. This table comes from immunoSEQ multiplex PCR, and its TCRdb copy is limited to in-frame clones, with some not included. Seen in this sample are 180,000 or so clones; the ten most common clones hold around 0.8%. The sequenced material came from PBMCs. All receptors derive from a woman younger than 30 in good health and CMV-seropositive.

V is TRBV7-3 and J is TRBJ2-5; D is unclear. The CDR3 runs 13 residues. V was shortened by 0 bases and J by 4 bases, with 6 bases between the two germline ends. The germline CDR1 and CDR2 sequences are SGHTA and FQGTGA. The CDR3, as DNA: TGTGCCAGCAGCTTAACGCTAGGAGAGACCCAGTACTTC. This gives the protein CASSLTLGETQYF.

The CDR3 DNA is TGTGCCAGCAGTTATCGCGGGAGATCCGACGAGCAGTACTTC. Translation: CASSYRGRSDEQYF. The gene calls are TRBV27 and TRBJ2-7, with TRBD2 matching over 7 bases. Trimming at V came to 4 bases and at J to 5 bases, leaving 8 bases not matched to a gene. Germline CDR1 reads MNHEY; CDR2 reads SMNVEV (reference sequence). There are 14 residues in the CDR3.

This chain links TRBV7-2 with TRBJ2-7, with 12 bases matching TRBD2. J lost 7 bases, V lost 1 base, and 11 bases had no gene match. Germline loops: CDR1 SGHTA, CDR2 FQGNSA. The CDR3 is 17 amino acids. The CDR3 region has the DNA TGTGCCAGCAGCTTAGTATCCCGGACTAGCGGGACCGAAGAGCAGTACTTC. Encoded protein: CASSLVSRTSGTEEQYF. The whole variable domain, filled in from reference TRBV7-2 and TRBJ2-7, reads GAGVSQSPSNKVTEKGKDVELRCDPISGHTALYWYRQSLGQGLEFLIYFQGNSAPDKSGLPSDRFSAERTGGSVSTLTIQRTQQEDSAVYLCASSLVSRTSGTEEQYFGPGTRLTVT.

The V call is TRBV30, the J call TRBJ2-3, with D perhaps TRBD2 (5 bases). Looked up from germline, CDR1 is GTSNPN and CDR2 is SVGIG (reference sequence). CDR3 length: 13 amino acids. Between the trimmed V and J ends, which lost 4 bases and 8 bases, there was a span of 16 bases. The CDR3 DNA follows: TGTGCCTGGACCCCCGGGGTCCAAGGTACGCAGTATTTT. This encodes CAWTPGVQGTQYF.